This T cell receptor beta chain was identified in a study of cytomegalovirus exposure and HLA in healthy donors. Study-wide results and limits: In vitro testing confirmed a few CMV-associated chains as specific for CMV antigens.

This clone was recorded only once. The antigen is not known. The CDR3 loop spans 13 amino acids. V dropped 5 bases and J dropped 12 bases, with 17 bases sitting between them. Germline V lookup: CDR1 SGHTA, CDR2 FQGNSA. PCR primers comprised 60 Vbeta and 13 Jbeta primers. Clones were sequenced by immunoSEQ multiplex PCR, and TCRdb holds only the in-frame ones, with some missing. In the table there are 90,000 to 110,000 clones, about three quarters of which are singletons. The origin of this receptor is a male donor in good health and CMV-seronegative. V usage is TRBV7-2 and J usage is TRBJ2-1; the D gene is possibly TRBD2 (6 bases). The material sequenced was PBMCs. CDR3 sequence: CASSPPGAGRQFF. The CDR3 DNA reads TGTGCCAGCAGCCCACCCGGCGCGGGGCGGCAGTTCTTC.